A selection of T cell receptor beta chains follows, all from one sample in a study of OX40 agonist ivuxolimab in advanced cancers. Produced via immunoSEQ multiplex PCR; TCRdb's table is partial and in-frame only. The sample contains about 45,000 clones, approximately 91% of which appear only once. The material was CD4+ or CD8+ T cells sorted from blood, obtained in a trial of the OX40 agonist ivuxolimab. These receptors all come from an adult with an advanced solid tumor such as melanoma, head and neck, liver or kidney cancer. Each CDR3 is given with its conserved first and last residue. Each record gives: clone size, V gene, J gene, CDR3 length, D gene, CDR3 DNA, CDR3 protein. D genes are given only for firm matches. The size field is filled for only some rows; it gives once, few, many or a size class.

clone_size: .; v_call: TRBV30; j_call: TRBJ2-7; cdr3_length: 13; d_call: .; cdr3_nt: TGTGCCTGGAGTGTTGGCACTGACTACGAGCAGTACTTC; cdr3_aa: CAWSVGTDYEQYF
clone_size: once; v_call: TRBV7-9; j_call: TRBJ2-1; cdr3_length: 13; d_call: TRBD2; cdr3_nt: TGTGCCAGCAGCTTGGGACTAGCGGCGTCTCAGTTCTTC; cdr3_aa: CASSLGLAASQFF
clone_size: .; v_call: TRBV7-9; j_call: TRBJ2-5; cdr3_length: 16; d_call: TRBD1; cdr3_nt: TGTGCCAGCAGCCTCCGGGACAGGGGCCCGAGTTTGACCCAGTACTTC; cdr3_aa: CASSLRDRGPSLTQYF
clone_size: .; v_call: TRBV7-2; j_call: TRBJ2-1; cdr3_length: 14; d_call: .; cdr3_nt: TGTGCCAGCAGCTTACCACAGGCTTACAATGAGCAGTTCTTC; cdr3_aa: CASSLPQAYNEQFF
clone_size: .; v_call: TRBV14; j_call: TRBJ2-7; cdr3_length: 14; d_call: .; cdr3_nt: TGTGCCAGCAGCGTTTCTAGCACGGACTACGAGCAGTACTTC; cdr3_aa: CASSVSSTDYEQYF
clone_size: .; v_call: TRBV11-2; j_call: TRBJ2-1; cdr3_length: 16; d_call: TRBD1; cdr3_nt: TGTGCCAGCAGCTTTGGACAGGACTTAACTAACAATGAGCAGTTCTTC; cdr3_aa: CASSFGQDLTNNEQFF
clone_size: .; v_call: TRBV5-1; j_call: TRBJ2-5; cdr3_length: 16; d_call: .; cdr3_nt: TGCGCCAGCAGCTTCCCACAGGGTGGCGGACAAGAGACCCAGTACTTC; cdr3_aa: CASSFPQGGGQETQYF
clone_size: .; v_call: TRBV18; j_call: TRBJ1-2; cdr3_length: 15; d_call: .; cdr3_nt: TGTGCCAGCCAACCGGGGAGCCCCTACCCCTATGGCTACACCTTC; cdr3_aa: CASQPGSPYPYGYTF
clone_size: .; v_call: TRBV9; j_call: TRBJ1-1; cdr3_length: 14; d_call: .; cdr3_nt: TGTGCCAGCAGCTTTAGTGGTCGGGGTACTGAAGCTTTCTTT; cdr3_aa: CASSFSGRGTEAFF
clone_size: .; v_call: TRBV27; j_call: TRBJ2-1; cdr3_length: 15; d_call: TRBD1; cdr3_nt: TGTGCCAGCAGTTTTCAGGGGGCCCCGACCAATGAGCAGTTCTTC; cdr3_aa: CASSFQGAPTNEQFF
clone_size: .; v_call: TRBV29-1; j_call: TRBJ2-2; cdr3_length: 12; d_call: .; cdr3_nt: TGCAGCGTTGAGGGGGCGAGCGGGGAGCTGTTTTTT; cdr3_aa: CSVEGASGELFF
clone_size: once; v_call: TRBV27; j_call: TRBJ2-7; cdr3_length: 13; d_call: .; cdr3_nt: TGTGCCAGCAGCCCCCCAGGGACATACGAGCAGTACTTC; cdr3_aa: CASSPPGTYEQYF
clone_size: .; v_call: TRBV11-1; j_call: TRBJ1-6; cdr3_length: 16; d_call: TRBD1; cdr3_nt: TGTGCCAGCAGCTTAAGCAGAACAGGGGTAAATTCACCCCTCCACTTT; cdr3_aa: CASSLSRTGVNSPLHF
clone_size: .; v_call: TRBV28; j_call: TRBJ2-1; cdr3_length: 16; d_call: TRBD2; cdr3_nt: TGTGCCAGCAGTTTACTAGCGGGAGGGCTTTGGCATGAGCAGTTCTTC; cdr3_aa: CASSLLAGGLWHEQFF
clone_size: .; v_call: TRBV30; j_call: TRBJ1-2; cdr3_length: 11; d_call: .; cdr3_nt: TGTGCCTGGACGATGGACTATGGCTACACCTTC; cdr3_aa: CAWTMDYGYTF
clone_size: .; v_call: TRBV2; j_call: TRBJ1-5; cdr3_length: 14; d_call: TRBD1; cdr3_nt: TGTGCCAGCAGTGAACAGGGGGACGATCAGCCCCAGCATTTT; cdr3_aa: CASSEQGDDQPQHF
clone_size: few; v_call: TRBV7-6; j_call: TRBJ2-3; cdr3_length: 12; d_call: .; cdr3_nt: TGTGCCAGCAGCTTAGACACAGATACGCAGTATTTT; cdr3_aa: CASSLDTDTQYF
clone_size: once; v_call: TRBV28; j_call: TRBJ2-5; cdr3_length: 17; d_call: .; cdr3_nt: TGTGCCAGCCTACCACGTTACGGGGCTGGTGTGCAAGAGACCCAGTACTTC; cdr3_aa: CASLPRYGAGVQETQYF
clone_size: .; v_call: TRBV19; j_call: TRBJ1-1; cdr3_length: 14; d_call: .; cdr3_nt: TGTGCCAGTAGCGATTGGATATCGAACACTGAAGCTTTCTTT; cdr3_aa: CASSDWISNTEAFF
clone_size: .; v_call: TRBV19; j_call: TRBJ2-3; cdr3_length: 14; d_call: .; cdr3_nt: TGTGCCAGTAGTACCAGACTGGTCACAGATACGCAGTATTTT; cdr3_aa: CASSTRLVTDTQYF
clone_size: .; v_call: TRBV11-2; j_call: TRBJ2-1; cdr3_length: 18; d_call: TRBD2; cdr3_nt: TGTGCCAGCAGCTTAGGACCCCCGGGTAGCGGGAGGGCCTGGGAGCAGTTCTTC; cdr3_aa: CASSLGPPGSGRAWEQFF
clone_size: .; v_call: TRBV6-5; j_call: TRBJ1-2; cdr3_length: 16; d_call: .; cdr3_nt: TGTGCCAGCAGTTACTCTCAGGGGCCGGGGTACTATGGCTACACCTTC; cdr3_aa: CASSYSQGPGYYGYTF
clone_size: once; v_call: TRBV27; j_call: TRBJ2-6; cdr3_length: 16; d_call: TRBD1; cdr3_nt: TGTGCCAGCAGTCCTCTGGACAGGCCTGGGGCCAACGTCCTGACTTTC; cdr3_aa: CASSPLDRPGANVLTF
clone_size: .; v_call: TRBV5-4; j_call: TRBJ2-1; cdr3_length: 15; d_call: .; cdr3_nt: TGTGCCAGCAGCTATCTAGACGGATCCTACAATGAGCAGTTCTTC; cdr3_aa: CASSYLDGSYNEQFF
clone_size: .; v_call: TRBV5-5; j_call: TRBJ2-5; cdr3_length: 15; d_call: .; cdr3_nt: TGTGCCAGCAGCTTGGAGGGCGGGCGATGGGAGACCCAGTACTTC; cdr3_aa: CASSLEGGRWETQYF
clone_size: few; v_call: TRBV7-8; j_call: TRBJ2-7; cdr3_length: 13; d_call: .; cdr3_nt: TGTGCCAGCAGCTTAGTGGGAACCTACGAGCAGTACTTC; cdr3_aa: CASSLVGTYEQYF
clone_size: .; v_call: TRBV27; j_call: TRBJ1-1; cdr3_length: 14; d_call: .; cdr3_nt: TGTGCCAGCAGTTTAGGTGGGATGAACACTGAAGCTTTCTTT; cdr3_aa: CASSLGGMNTEAFF
clone_size: .; v_call: TRBV6-5; j_call: TRBJ1-2; cdr3_length: 14; d_call: .; cdr3_nt: TGTGCCAGCAGGATATTAGGGGATGGCTATGGCTACACCTTC; cdr3_aa: CASRILGDGYGYTF
clone_size: .; v_call: TRBV5-6; j_call: TRBJ2-7; cdr3_length: 13; d_call: .; cdr3_nt: TGTGCCAGCAGCGGAGGAGGATCCTACGAGCAGTACTTC; cdr3_aa: CASSGGGSYEQYF
clone_size: .; v_call: TRBV7-6; j_call: TRBJ1-1; cdr3_length: 15; d_call: .; cdr3_nt: TGTGCCAGCAGCGTAGGCCGGCTCACGAACACTGAAGCTTTCTTT; cdr3_aa: CASSVGRLTNTEAFF